These 24 T cell receptor beta chains were all obtained from the same sample, sequenced in a study of T cells and Merkel cell carcinoma outcomes. The method was immunoSEQ multiplex PCR; TCRdb's version includes in-frame clones alone and lacks a portion of them. The top ten hold 3% to 3.5% of the sample, which has 15,000 to 25,000 clones, around 79% seen once. The sample comprised tumor tissue from Merkel cell carcinoma. The receptors here all came from a human donor with Merkel cell carcinoma.

The V call is TRBV11-2, the J call TRBJ2-7, with D hard to call. The V end lost 5 bases, the J end lost 4 bases, and 12 bases lay between the germline ends. CDR1 is SGHAT and CDR2 is FQNNGV in the germline V gene. This CDR3 spans 13 amino acids. CDR3 protein: CASSRIIGYEQYF. The CDR3 DNA sequence: TGTGCCAGCAGCCGCATCATAGGTTACGAGCAGTACTTC. Combining the CDR3 with reference TRBV11-2 and TRBJ2-7 gives the whole variable domain EAGVAQSPRYKIIEKRQSVAFWCNPISGHATLYWYQQILGQGPKLLIQFQNNGVVDDSQLPKDRFSAERLKGVDSTLKIQPAKLEDSAVYLCASSRIIGYEQYFGPGTRLTVT.

This clone showed up just a few times. DNA for the CDR3: TGTGCCAGCTCACCAACAGGGCAGAACACTGAAGCTTTCTTT. Its protein is CASSPTGQNTEAFF. The chain links TRBV18 to TRBJ1-1, with D maybe TRBD1 (6 bases). This CDR3 comprises 14 residues. The V end was cut by 2 bases, the J end by 1 base, with 8 bases between. Germline CDR1 is KGHSH and CDR2 is LQKENI.

J is TRBJ1-2 and V is TRBV27; TRBD1 is a possible D gene (5 bases). Germline CDR1 and CDR2: MNHEY and SMNVEV (reference sequence). The germline V and J ends were trimmed by 8 bases and 1 base, with 8 bases remaining between them. There are 12 residues in the CDR3. The CDR3 protein is CASWGFNYGYTF. The CDR3 DNA is TGTGCCAGCTGGGGGTTTAACTATGGCTACACCTTC.

The chain joins TRBV5-6 to TRBJ2-3; no clear D. Trimming left V 4 bases short and J 2 bases short, with 2 bases between. The CDR3 has 11 amino acids. Germline V gene sequence: CDR1 SGHDT, CDR2 YYEEEE. In DNA, the CDR3 is TGTGCCAGCAGCAACACAGATACGCAGTATTTT. Translated: CASSNTDTQYF.

V usage is TRBV13 and J usage is TRBJ2-3; D gene ambiguous. Germline V gives CDR1 PRHDT, CDR2 FYEKMQ (reference sequence). The CDR3 covers 14 residues. With 5 bases removed from V and 9 bases from J, the gap between germline ends came to 18 bases. DNA for the CDR3: TGTGCCAGCAGCCTAGATGAGGAATTGGACACGCAGTATTTT. This gives the protein CASSLDEELDTQYF. Based on the CDR3 plus reference TRBV13 and TRBJ2-3, the full variable domain is AAGVIQSPRHLIKEKRETATLKCYPIPRHDTVYWYQQGPGQDPQFLISFYEKMQSDKGSIPDRFSAQQFSDYHSELNMSSLELGDSALYFCASSLDEELDTQYFGPGTRLTVL.

This clone was recorded once. The V call is TRBV25-1, the J call TRBJ2-3; 7 bases fit TRBD2. Unmatched junction bases numbered 8, after V lost 6 bases and J lost 5 bases. Per the germline V gene, CDR1 is MGHDK and CDR2 is SYGVNS. The CDR3 consists of 14 residues. The CDR3 DNA follows: TGTGCCAGCAGCCCTGGGGGGGGAGTAGATACGCAGTATTTT. It is translated as CASSPGGGVDTQYF. The full variable domain, completed using reference TRBV25-1 and TRBJ2-3, is EADIYQTPRYLVIGTGKKITLECSQTMGHDKMYWYQQDPGMELHLIHYSYGVNSTEKGDLSSESTVSRIRTEHFPLTLESARPSHTSQYLCASSPGGGVDTQYFGPGTRLTVL.

The chain uses TRBV5-1 and TRBJ2-2; TRBD2 aligns across 8 bases. The CDR3 totals 15 residues. V lost 5 bases to trimming and J lost 4 bases; unmatched junction nucleotides: 7. CDR1 and CDR2 (germline): SGHRS, YFSETQ. The CDR3 region is CASRGLGRTTGELFF. CDR3 sequence (DNA): TGCGCCAGCAGGGGACTAGGTAGGACCACCGGGGAGCTGTTTTTT.

This clone turned up a few times. This CDR3 is also generated by other DNA sequences in the sample. The chain combines TRBV9 with TRBJ2-3; D not resolved. The CDR3 consists of 15 residues. Deletions cut 0 bases from V and 0 bases from J, with 8 bases between. Germline V CDR1 and CDR2: SGDLS, YYNGEE. CDR3 DNA: TGTGCCAGCAGCGTAGAGGGCGGTAGCACAGATACGCAGTATTTT. Translation: CASSVEGGSTDTQYF.

This clone appeared once. The chain employs TRBV14 and TRBJ2-3, with a tentative D call TRBD2 (5 bases). Germline assignment: CDR1 SGHDN and CDR2 FVKESK. Trimming took off 1 base at V and 4 bases at J, with 9 bases between the two ends. This CDR3 is built from 14 residues. CDR3 sequence: CASSQAGMADTQYF. The CDR3 DNA reads as TGTGCCAGCAGCCAAGCGGGGATGGCAGATACGCAGTATTTT.

The J gene is TRBJ2-5, the V gene TRBV6-5, with unresolved D. Germline V lookup: CDR1 MNHEY, CDR2 SVGAGI. The length of the CDR3 is 14 residues. Trimming left V 6 bases short and J 3 bases short, with 14 bases between. The CDR3 DNA sequence: TGTGCCAGCAGCCTATCCTGGACCAAAGAGACCCAGTACTTC. It yields the protein CASSLSWTKETQYF.

The chain combines TRBV5-1 with TRBJ2-3, with a weak D call TRBD2 (5 bases). This CDR3 has 13 amino acids. V was shortened by 0 bases and J by 5 bases, with 7 bases between the two germline ends. Germline CDR1 SGHRS, CDR2 YFSETQ. As DNA, the CDR3 is TGCGCCAGCAGCTTGGACCGGGGAGATACGCAGTATTTT. It yields the protein CASSLDRGDTQYF.

This clone was seen only once. The chain combines TRBV9 with TRBJ1-5, with D perhaps matching TRBD1 (6 bases). Trimming left V 0 bases short and J 12 bases short, with 13 bases between. Germline V gene sequence: CDR1 SGDLS, CDR2 YYNGEE. The length of the CDR3 is 13 residues. The CDR3 region has the DNA TGTGCCAGCAGCGTAGATCCACAGGGATTCCAGCATTTT. It specifies CASSVDPQGFQHF.

The V call is TRBV7-9, the J call TRBJ2-5; D gene unclear. Germline V lookup: CDR1 SEHNR, CDR2 FQNEAQ (reference sequence). V was shortened by 4 bases and J by 0 bases, with 9 bases between the two germline ends. The CDR3 totals 14 residues. The CDR3, as DNA: TGTGCCAGCAGCTCTCTGCGAGACCAAGAGACCCAGTACTTC. Amino acid sequence: CASSSLRDQETQYF.

A note on this clone: Mismatch with germline at one junction end may stem from a read error. This chain links TRBV9 with TRBJ1-3; no reliable D call. The CDR3 consists of 15 residues. CDR1 and CDR2 (germline): SGDLS, YYNGEE. DNA for the CDR3: TGTGCCAGCAGCGGATTGAGCCTCTCTGGAAATACCATATATTTT. Translating it yields CASSGLSLSGNTIYF.

The chain links TRBV6-5 to TRBJ1-3, with 7 nucleotides matching TRBD1. Germline values: CDR1 MNHEY, CDR2 SVGAGI. The CDR3 covers 14 residues. The V gene end was trimmed by 6 bases and the J gene end by 4 bases; junction bases not matched to a gene: 6. The CDR3 region is CASSTGVAGNTIYF. DNA of the CDR3: TGTGCCAGCAGCACAGGGGTGGCCGGAAACACCATATATTTT.

Worth noting for this clone: Other nucleotide sequences from this sample produce the same CDR3. The chain has TRBV5-1 and TRBJ2-2; possibly TRBD1 for D (5 bases). Germline V lookup: CDR1 SGHRS, CDR2 YFSETQ. The V end lost 0 bases, the J end lost 1 base, and 7 bases lay between the germline ends. There are 15 residues in the CDR3. CDR3 in amino acids: CASSLAGKNTGELFF. The CDR3 region has the DNA TGCGCCAGCAGCTTGGCAGGGAAGAACACCGGGGAGCTGTTTTTT.

V gene TRBV4-1 combines with J gene TRBJ2-4, with D perhaps TRBD1 or TRBD2 (5 bases each). Germline lookup yields CDR1 MGHRA and CDR2 YSYEKL. V was clipped by 3 bases and J by 9 bases, with 18 bases between them. This CDR3 region has 15 residues. The CDR3 region has the DNA TGCGCCAGCAGCCAGGCTCGGAGAGGGACGGGCATTCAGTACTTC. Its translation is CASSQARRGTGIQYF.

The chain links TRBV7-9 to TRBJ1-1; a possible D gene is TRBD1 (5 bases). Germline loops: CDR1 SEHNR, CDR2 FQNEAQ (reference sequence). The CDR3 extends over 13 amino acids. Deletions cut 5 bases from V and 1 base from J, with 8 bases between. The CDR3 sequence is CASSGGRNTEAFF. The DNA of the CDR3 is TGTGCCAGCAGCGGGGGACGGAACACTGAAGCTTTCTTT.

The chain joins TRBV11-2 to TRBJ2-3; D tentatively reads TRBD1 or TRBD2 (6 bases each). Germline V gene data show CDR1 as SGHAT and CDR2 as FQNNGV. This CDR3 is 16 amino acids long. V gave up 4 bases and J gave up 6 bases, with 20 bases separating them. The CDR3 is CASSSGLTRGLDTQYF. CDR3 sequence (DNA): TGTGCCAGCAGCTCAGGGCTGACCCGGGGGCTCGATACGCAGTATTTT.

A single count supports this clone. CDR3 in amino acids: CASSSPKNIREQFF. CDR3 nucleotides: TGCGCCAGCAGCTCACCAAAAAACATACGTGAGCAGTTCTTC. The rearrangement joins TRBV5-1 to TRBJ2-1; no reliable D call. The CDR3 extends over 14 amino acids. Trimming left V 3 bases short and J 9 bases short, with 16 bases between. Germline lookup yields CDR1 SGHRS and CDR2 YFSETQ.

This chain connects TRBV7-6 to TRBJ1-3, with a possible D match to TRBD1 (5 bases). Trimming removed 2 bases at V and 4 bases at J, with 15 bases between. The germline V gene has CDR1 SGHVS and CDR2 FNYEAQ. The CDR3 is 16 amino acids. CDR3 amino acids: CASSLTWTGPGNTIYF. CDR3 in DNA: TGTGCCAGCAGCTTAACCTGGACGGGGCCAGGAAACACCATATATTTT. Full variable domain (missing parts from reference TRBV7-6 and TRBJ1-3): GAGVSQSPRYKVTKRGQDVALRCDPISGHVSLYWYRQALGQGPEFLTYFNYEAQQDKSGLPNDRFSAERPEGSISTLTIQRTEQRDSAMYRCASSLTWTGPGNTIYFGEGSWLTVV.

V gene TRBV7-9 combines with J gene TRBJ1-1; D is undetermined. The CDR3 is 13 residues long. Trimming took 5 bases from V and 9 from J, leaving 16 bases between them. Germline V gene data show CDR1 as SEHNR and CDR2 as FQNEAQ (reference sequence). The CDR3 protein is CASSLGDREKAFF. For the CDR3, the DNA is TGTGCCAGCAGCCTCGGGGATAGGGAGAAAGCTTTCTTT.

The V and J genes are TRBV5-1 and TRBJ1-1; no definite D call. The CDR3 is made up of 13 amino acids. Germline V CDR1 and CDR2: SGHRS, YFSETQ. V gave up 1 base and J gave up 4 bases, with 8 bases separating them. As DNA, the CDR3 is TGCGCCAGCAGCTTGATTCTTTTCACTGAAGCTTTCTTT. Translation: CASSLILFTEAFF.

This chain uses TRBV27 with TRBJ1-5; 9 nucleotides align to TRBD1. J lost 6 bases, V lost 0 bases, and 3 bases had no gene match. There are 15 residues in the CDR3. CDR1 is MNHEY, CDR2 SMNVEV, per germline (reference sequence). CDR3 in amino acids: CASSLSGTGPQPQHF. CDR3 DNA: TGTGCCAGCAGTTTATCCGGGACAGGGCCTCAGCCCCAGCATTTT.